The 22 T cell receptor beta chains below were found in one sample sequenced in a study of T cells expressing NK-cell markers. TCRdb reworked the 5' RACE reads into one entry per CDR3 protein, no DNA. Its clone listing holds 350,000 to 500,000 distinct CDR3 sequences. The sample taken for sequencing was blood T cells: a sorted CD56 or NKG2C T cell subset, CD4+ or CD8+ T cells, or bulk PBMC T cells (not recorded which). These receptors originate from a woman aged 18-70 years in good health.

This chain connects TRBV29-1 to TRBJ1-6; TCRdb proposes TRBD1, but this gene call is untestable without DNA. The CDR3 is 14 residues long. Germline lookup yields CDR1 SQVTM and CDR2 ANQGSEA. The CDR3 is CRYRTSGDNSPLHF.

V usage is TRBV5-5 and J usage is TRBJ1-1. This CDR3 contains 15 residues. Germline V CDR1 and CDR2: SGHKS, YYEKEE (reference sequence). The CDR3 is CASSLTVGSGTEAFF.

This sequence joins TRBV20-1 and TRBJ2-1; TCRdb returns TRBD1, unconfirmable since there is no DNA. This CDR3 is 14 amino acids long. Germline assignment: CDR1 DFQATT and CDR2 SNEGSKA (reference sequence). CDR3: CSAPPRGLTNEQFF.

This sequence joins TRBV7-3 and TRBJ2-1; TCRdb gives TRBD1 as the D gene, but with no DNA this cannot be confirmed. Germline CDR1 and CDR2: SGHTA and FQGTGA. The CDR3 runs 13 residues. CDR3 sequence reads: CATPNRFGNEQFF.

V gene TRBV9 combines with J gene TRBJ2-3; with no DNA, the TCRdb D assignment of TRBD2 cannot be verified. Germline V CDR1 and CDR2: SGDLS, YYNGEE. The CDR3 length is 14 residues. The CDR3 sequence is CASNGGGGVDTQYF.

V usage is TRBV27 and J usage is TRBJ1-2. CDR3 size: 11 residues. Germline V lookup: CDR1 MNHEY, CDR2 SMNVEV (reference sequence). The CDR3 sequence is CASSWRYGYTF.

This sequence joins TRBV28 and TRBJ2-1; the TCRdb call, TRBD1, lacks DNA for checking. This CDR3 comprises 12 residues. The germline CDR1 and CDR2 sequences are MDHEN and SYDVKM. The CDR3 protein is CASRPLYHEQFF.

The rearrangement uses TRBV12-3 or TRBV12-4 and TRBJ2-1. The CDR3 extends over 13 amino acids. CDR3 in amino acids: CASSLGPWVEQFF.

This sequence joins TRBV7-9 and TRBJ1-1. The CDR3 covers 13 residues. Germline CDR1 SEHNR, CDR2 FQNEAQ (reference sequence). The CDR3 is CASSLAWGHEAFF. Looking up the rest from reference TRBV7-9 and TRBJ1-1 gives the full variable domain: DTGVSQNPRHKITKRGQNVTFRCDPISEHNRLYWYRQTLGQGPEFLTYFQNEAQLEKSRLLSDRFSAERPKGSFSTLEIQRTEQGDSAMYLCASSLAWGHEAFFGQGTRLTVV.

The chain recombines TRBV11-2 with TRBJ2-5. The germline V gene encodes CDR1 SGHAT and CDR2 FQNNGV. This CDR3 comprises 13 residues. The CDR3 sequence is CASSLALKETQYF.

The CDR3 is CATSRDGRTRTNTQYF. This chain uses TRBV15 with TRBJ2-3; TCRdb names TRBD2, which stays unverified in the absence of DNA. CDR1 is LNHNV and CDR2 is YYDKDF in the germline V gene (reference sequence). This CDR3 comprises 16 residues. The variable domain in full, completed from reference TRBV15 and TRBJ2-3, reads DAMVIQNPRYQVTQFGKPVTLSCSQTLNHNVMYWYQQKSSQAPKLLFHYYDKDFNNEADTPDNFQSRRPNTSFCFLDIRSPGLGDTAMYLCATSRDGRTRTNTQYFGPGTRLTVL.

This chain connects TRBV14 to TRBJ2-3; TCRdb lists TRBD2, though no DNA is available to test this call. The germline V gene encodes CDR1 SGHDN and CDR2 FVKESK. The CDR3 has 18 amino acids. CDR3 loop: CASSQDLPGLKYTDTQYF. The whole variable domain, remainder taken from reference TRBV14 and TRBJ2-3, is EAGVTQFPSHSVIEKGQTVTLRCDPISGHDNLYWYRRVMGKEIKFLLHFVKESKQDESGMPNNRFLAERTGGTYSTLKVQPAELEDSGVYFCASSQDLPGLKYTDTQYFGPGTRLTVL.

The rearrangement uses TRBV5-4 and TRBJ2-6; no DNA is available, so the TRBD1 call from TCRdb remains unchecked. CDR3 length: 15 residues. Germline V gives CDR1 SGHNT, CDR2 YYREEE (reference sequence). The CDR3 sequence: CASSLPGAGANVLTF.

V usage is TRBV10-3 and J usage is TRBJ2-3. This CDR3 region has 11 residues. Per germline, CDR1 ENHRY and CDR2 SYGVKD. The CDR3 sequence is CATRSTDTQYF.

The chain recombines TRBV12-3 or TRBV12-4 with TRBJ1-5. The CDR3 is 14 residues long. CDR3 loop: CASRAGTYNQPQHF.

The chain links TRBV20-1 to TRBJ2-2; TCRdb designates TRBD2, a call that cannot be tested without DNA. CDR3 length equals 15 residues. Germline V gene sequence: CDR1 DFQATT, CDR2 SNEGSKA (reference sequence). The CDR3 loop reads CSASSPGTSYGELFF.

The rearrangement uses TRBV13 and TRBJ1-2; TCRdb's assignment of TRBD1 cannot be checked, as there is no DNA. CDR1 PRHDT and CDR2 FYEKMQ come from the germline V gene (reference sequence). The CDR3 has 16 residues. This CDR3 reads CASSQGPEGGNYGYTF.

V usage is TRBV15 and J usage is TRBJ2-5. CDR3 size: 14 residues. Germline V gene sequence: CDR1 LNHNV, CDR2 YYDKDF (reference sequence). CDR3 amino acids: CATSRDLVEETQYF.

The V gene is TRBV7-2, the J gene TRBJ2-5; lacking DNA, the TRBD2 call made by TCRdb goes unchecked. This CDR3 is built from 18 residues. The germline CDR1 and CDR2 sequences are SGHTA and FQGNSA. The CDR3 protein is CASSRSGLAGVGGETQYF.

The CDR3 spells CSAPTGERYTQYF. This chain joins TRBV20-1 and TRBJ2-3; TCRdb proposes TRBD1, but this gene call is untestable without DNA. CDR1 is DFQATT and CDR2 is SNEGSKA in the germline V gene (reference sequence). The CDR3 consists of 13 residues.

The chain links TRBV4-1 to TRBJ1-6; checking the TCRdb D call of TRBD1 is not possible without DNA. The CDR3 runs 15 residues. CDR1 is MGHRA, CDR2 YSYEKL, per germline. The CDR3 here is CASSQEPGFGSPLHF.

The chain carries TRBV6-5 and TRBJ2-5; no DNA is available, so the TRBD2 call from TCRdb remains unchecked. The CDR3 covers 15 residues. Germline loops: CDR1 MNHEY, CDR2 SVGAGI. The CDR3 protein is CASSFQLAGEETQYF.